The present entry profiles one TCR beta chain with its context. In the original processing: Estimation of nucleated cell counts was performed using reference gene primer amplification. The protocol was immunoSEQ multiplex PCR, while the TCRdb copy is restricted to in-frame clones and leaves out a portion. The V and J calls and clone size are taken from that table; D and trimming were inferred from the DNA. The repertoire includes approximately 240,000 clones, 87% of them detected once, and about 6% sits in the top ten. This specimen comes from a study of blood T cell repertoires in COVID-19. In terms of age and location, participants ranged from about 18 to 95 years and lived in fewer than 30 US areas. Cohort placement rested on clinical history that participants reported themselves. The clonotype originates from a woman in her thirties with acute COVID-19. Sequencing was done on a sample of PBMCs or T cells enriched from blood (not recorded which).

CDR3: CASSVGPSGSTDTQYF. As DNA, the CDR3 is TGTGCCAGCAGCGTAGGCCCTAGCGGAAGCACAGATACGCAGTATTTT. The chain carries TRBV9 and TRBJ2-3; the match to TRBD2 covers 7 bases. CDR1 and CDR2 from the germline V gene are SGDLS and YYNGEE. The trim removed 0 bases at V and 0 bases at J, leaving 4 bases unmatched. The CDR3 contains 16 residues.